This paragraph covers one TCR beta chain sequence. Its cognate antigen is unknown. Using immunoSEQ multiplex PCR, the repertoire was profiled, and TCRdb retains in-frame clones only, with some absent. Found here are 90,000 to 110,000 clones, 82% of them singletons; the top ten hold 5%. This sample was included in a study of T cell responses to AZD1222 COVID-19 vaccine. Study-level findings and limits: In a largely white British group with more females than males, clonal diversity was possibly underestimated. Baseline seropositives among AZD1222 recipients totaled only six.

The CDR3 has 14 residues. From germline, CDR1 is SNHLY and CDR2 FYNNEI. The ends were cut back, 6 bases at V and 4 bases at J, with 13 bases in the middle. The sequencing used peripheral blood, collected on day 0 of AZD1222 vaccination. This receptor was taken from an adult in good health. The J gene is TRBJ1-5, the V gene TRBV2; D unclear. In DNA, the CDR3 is TGTGCCAGCAGAGCCGGCCATCCTAATCAGCCCCAGCATTTT. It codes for CASRAGHPNQPQHF.